Shown below are 27 T cell receptor beta chains from a single sample sequenced in a study of blood T cell repertoires in COVID-19. Profiled with immunoSEQ multiplex PCR; TCRdb holds only in-frame clones, not every one. This table has some 270,000 clones, about 87% appearing once. Sequenced input: PBMCs or T cells enriched from blood (not recorded which). The source is a woman under 40 with acute COVID-19.

Worth noting for this clone: This sample includes further DNA sequences coding for the same CDR3. The chain employs TRBV29-1 and TRBJ2-2; TRBD1 agrees at 9 bases. This CDR3 has 12 amino acids. Trimming cost V 6 bases and J 7 bases; bases outside gene matches: 3. CDR1 is SQVTM and CDR2 is ANQGSEA in the germline V gene. In DNA, the CDR3 is TGCAGCGTCGGACAGGGGCACGGGGAGCTGTTTTTT. Residues: CSVGQGHGELFF.

The chain employs TRBV15 and TRBJ2-2, with 10 bases matching TRBD1. The germline gives CDR1 LNHNV, CDR2 YYDKDF (reference sequence). V was pared by 7 bases and J by 5 bases, with 25 bases of the junction left unmatched. This CDR3 has 21 residues. CDR3 DNA sequence: TGTGCCACCACGACGGTTGTACCGACCAAAGAGAGGGACAGGGGTACCGGGGAGCTGTTTTTT. Its protein product is CATTTVVPTKERDRGTGELFF.

The genes are TRBV3-1 (or the pseudogene TRBV3-2) and TRBJ2-5; 8 nucleotides match TRBD2. This CDR3 is 16 amino acids long. V shed 7 bases and J 6 bases; nucleotides not matched to a gene: 16. Germline-derived CDR1 and CDR2 are LGHDT and YNNKEL (reference sequence). The CDR3 sequence: CASMLGSGGSTKTQYF. DNA of the CDR3: TGTGCCAGCATGTTGGGATCGGGAGGGTCCACGAAGACCCAGTACTTC.

The chain combines TRBV5-4 with TRBJ2-3; 8 bases are a match to TRBD2. CDR3 length equals 17 residues. Trimming cost V 1 base and J 3 bases; bases outside gene matches: 10. Germline V gene sequence: CDR1 SGHNT, CDR2 YYREEE (reference sequence). CDR3 residues: CASSLTLAGPETDTQYF. The DNA of the CDR3 is TGTGCCAGCAGCTTGACCCTAGCGGGCCCTGAGACAGATACGCAGTATTTT.

The rearrangement uses TRBV7-9 and TRBJ2-7; 14 bases map to TRBD2. The CDR3 has 16 amino acids. Germline CDR1 and CDR2: SEHNR and FQNEAQ (reference sequence). V was clipped by 5 bases and J by 4 bases; unmatched bases: 7. The CDR3 DNA is TGTGCCAGCAGCGGTCCCGGGACTAGCGGGGGATACGAGCAGTACTTC. It specifies CASSGPGTSGGYEQYF.

V gene TRBV7-2 combines with J gene TRBJ2-2, with 7 bases that match TRBD1. CDR1 SGHTA and CDR2 FQGNSA come from the germline V gene. The CDR3 sequence is 15 residues long. The trim removed 5 bases at V and 3 bases at J, leaving 6 bases unmatched. This CDR3 reads CASSPRQGYTGELFF. CDR3 in DNA: TGTGCCAGCAGCCCGAGACAGGGATACACCGGGGAGCTGTTTTTT.

This sequence joins TRBV3-1 (or the pseudogene TRBV3-2) and TRBJ2-3; D may be TRBD2 (6 bases). CDR1 is LGHDT and CDR2 is YNNKEL in the germline V gene (reference sequence). V was pared by 0 bases and J by 5 bases, with 12 bases between. The CDR3 is made up of 15 amino acids. CDR3 residues: CASSQEGWEVDTQYF. In nucleotides, the CDR3 is TGTGCCAGCAGCCAAGAGGGGTGGGAGGTAGATACGCAGTATTTT.

This rearrangement joins TRBV18 to TRBJ2-7; 13 bases line up with TRBD2. Unmatched junction bases numbered 11, after V lost 3 bases and J lost 0 bases. The CDR3 runs to 19 residues. Germline CDR1 KGHSH, CDR2 LQKENI. CDR3 DNA sequence: TGTGCCAGCTCACCGATTGGGACTAGCGGGACCGGAAGCTCCTACGAGCAGTACTTC. Encoded protein: CASSPIGTSGTGSSYEQYF.

The chain combines TRBV5-8 with TRBJ1-5; D is unclear. V shed 2 bases and J shed 0 bases, with 15 bases lying between them. Looked up from germline, CDR1 is SGHTS and CDR2 is YDEGEE. The CDR3 covers 17 residues. CDR3 loop: CASSLILLLDSNQPQHF. The CDR3 bases are TGTGCCAGCAGCTTAATATTGCTCTTAGATAGCAATCAGCCCCAGCATTTT.

The chain joins TRBV6-4 to TRBJ2-2; 10 positions match TRBD2. The CDR3 consists of 16 residues. Trimming took 5 bases from V and 2 from J; bases not matched to a gene: 5. The germline V gene has CDR1 MRHNA and CDR2 SNTAGT. CDR3 residues: CASSLTSGTNTGELFF. CDR3 in DNA: TGTGCCAGCAGTCTTACTAGCGGGACTAACACCGGGGAGCTGTTTTTT.

In DNA form, the CDR3 reads TGCGCCAGCAGCCAAGATTGGGGGACAGCGCCGAACAATGAGCAGTTCTTC. Encoded protein: CASSQDWGTAPNNEQFF. The chain is built from TRBV4-1 and TRBJ2-1; 7 positions match TRBD1. Germline values: CDR1 MGHRA, CDR2 YSYEKL. CDR3 size: 17 residues. J gave up 5 bases and V 0 bases, and 10 bases lay outside the gene matches.

The chain has TRBV4-1 and TRBJ2-7; possible D gene TRBD1, 6 bases. Germline CDR1 is MGHRA and CDR2 is YSYEKL. CDR3 size: 12 residues. V was shortened by 4 bases and J by 3 bases, with 7 bases between the two germline ends. The CDR3 DNA sequence: TGCGCCAGCAGCCTGGACAGCTACGAGCAGTACTTC. It yields the protein CASSLDSYEQYF.

The gene calls are TRBV5-1 and TRBJ1-2, with 9 bases matching TRBD1. The CDR3 totals 17 residues. V lost 0 bases and J lost 1; bases outside the gene matches: 7. CDR1 is SGHRS, CDR2 YFSETQ, per germline. The CDR3 DNA reads as TGCGCCAGCAGCTTGGGGCTCGGGACAGGGATTAACTATGGCTACACCTTC. Translated, it gives CASSLGLGTGINYGYTF.

The chain employs TRBV7-9 and TRBJ2-7; D unresolved. Germline CDR1 and CDR2: SEHNR and FQNEAQ (reference sequence). This CDR3 is built from 13 residues. Trimming removed 1 base at V and 11 bases at J, with 15 bases between. The CDR3 loop reads CASSLEPPLVEYF. CDR3 coding DNA: TGTGCCAGCAGCTTAGAGCCCCCGTTGGTGGAGTACTTC.

This chain links TRBV28 with TRBJ1-1; D gene uncertain. The length of the CDR3 is 14 residues. CDR1 and CDR2 from the germline V gene are MDHEN and SYDVKM. Trimming removed 2 bases at V and 2 bases at J, with 9 bases between. CDR3 coding DNA: TGTGCCAGCAGTTTAACCGAGAGAAACACTGAAGCTTTCTTT. This sequence encodes CASSLTERNTEAFF.

This clone is a singleton in its sample. In nucleotides, the CDR3 is TGTGCCAGCAGCGAGGGAGCGGGGTATCAGCCCCAGCATTTT. Its translation: CASSEGAGYQPQHF. The chain links TRBV9 to TRBJ1-5, with D unclear. In germline, CDR1 is SGDLS, CDR2 YYNGEE. V was cut by 3 bases and J by 5 bases, with 12 bases left in between. The CDR3 covers 14 residues.

The V gene is TRBV28, the J gene TRBJ1-4; D gene uncertain. Trimming took 6 bases from V and 3 from J, leaving 14 bases between them. The germline gives CDR1 MDHEN, CDR2 SYDVKM. The CDR3 has 15 amino acids. As DNA, the CDR3 is TGTGCCAGCAGATCCACGGGCGGGCCTAATGAAAAACTGTTTTTT. Translation: CASRSTGGPNEKLFF.

This clone occurred a few times. This sequence joins TRBV7-9 and TRBJ2-1; 7 bases are shared with TRBD2. V was pared by 5 bases and J by 6 bases, with 7 bases of the junction left unmatched. Per germline, CDR1 SEHNR and CDR2 FQNEAQ (reference sequence). The CDR3 consists of 14 residues. The CDR3 nucleotides read TGTGCCAGCAGCACGTACGGACTAGTCAATGAGCAGTTCTTC. Its translation is CASSTYGLVNEQFF.

As for this clone: At one boundary the junction diverges from the germline segment, which might be a read error. This rearrangement joins TRBV28 to TRBJ1-6; D is uncertain. CDR1 and CDR2 from the germline V gene are MDHEN and SYDVKM. The CDR3 spans 14 residues. CDR3 in amino acids: CASRFSSYNSPLHF. In nucleotides, the CDR3 is TGTGCCAGCCGTTTTAGCTCCTATAATTCACCCCTCCACTTT.

This chain connects TRBV7-2 to TRBJ2-7, with a possible D match to TRBD2 (6 bases). This CDR3 is 15 amino acids long. The V and J ends lost 6 bases and 2 bases respectively, with 17 bases between them. In germline, CDR1 is SGHTA, CDR2 FQGNSA. CDR3 nucleotides: TGTGCCAGCAGTTCAACGGGGGTGAGCACCTACGAGCAGTACTTC. It encodes CASSSTGVSTYEQYF.

The J gene is TRBJ2-1, the V gene TRBV19, with D perhaps TRBD1 (6 bases). CDR1 and CDR2 from the germline V gene are LNHDA and SQIVND (reference sequence). V lost 4 bases, J lost 10 bases, and 11 bases lay in between. CDR3 length: 12 amino acids. In nucleotides, the CDR3 is TGTGCCAGTAGTACAGGACAGCGCGAGCAGTTCTTC. It translates to CASSTGQREQFF.

The rearrangement uses TRBV28 and TRBJ1-1; D possibly corresponds to TRBD1 (5 bases). Trimming removed 1 base from V and 6 bases from J, with 12 bases in between. Germline CDR1 reads MDHEN; CDR2 reads SYDVKM. The CDR3 loop spans 14 amino acids. The CDR3 loop reads CASSLSGREAEAFF. The CDR3 nucleotides are TGTGCCAGCAGTTTATCAGGGAGGGAGGCTGAAGCTTTCTTT.

The chain has TRBV7-3 and TRBJ2-1; 9 positions match TRBD2. J gave up 7 bases and V 5 bases, and 12 bases lay outside the gene matches. The CDR3 extends over 16 amino acids. The germline CDR1 and CDR2 sequences are SGHTA and FQGTGA. CDR3 in amino acids: CASSKPGLAGENEQFF. CDR3 DNA sequence: TGTGCCAGCAGCAAGCCGGGACTAGCAGGTGAAAATGAGCAGTTCTTC.

The chain employs TRBV7-3 and TRBJ2-3; D is uncertain. Germline V gene lookup returns CDR1 SGHTA and CDR2 FQGTGA. With 1 base removed from V and 6 bases from J, the gap between germline ends came to 5 bases. CDR3 length: 12 amino acids. CDR3 residues: CASSLMSDTQYF. Written as DNA, the CDR3 is TGTGCCAGCAGCTTAATGTCGGATACGCAGTATTTT.

On this clone: Other DNA sequences in the same sample also yield this CDR3. The J gene is TRBJ1-5, the V gene TRBV18, with TRBD1 identical over 8 bases. The CDR3 totals 14 residues. The junction had 2 bases not matched to a gene; V was cut back by 4 bases and J by 3 bases. Germline CDR1 KGHSH, CDR2 LQKENI. This CDR3 is CASSLGQDNQPQHF. The DNA for the CDR3 is TGTGCCAGCTCACTGGGACAGGACAATCAGCCCCAGCATTTT.

The gene calls are TRBV6-2 or TRBV6-3 and TRBJ2-5; the D gene is possibly TRBD1 (5 bases). Looked up from germline, CDR1 is MNHEY and CDR2 is SVGEGT. The CDR3 loop spans 20 amino acids. V lost 2 bases, J lost 4 bases, and 29 bases lay in between. The CDR3 sequence is CASSYGVWTGRVGFRETQYF. CDR3 DNA sequence: TGTGCCAGCAGTTACGGGGTCTGGACCGGCAGGGTGGGTTTCAGAGAGACCCAGTACTTC.

A single count supports this clone. The chain carries TRBV19 and TRBJ2-3; no reliable D call. CDR3 length equals 13 residues. V was shortened by 5 bases and J by 0 bases, with 6 bases between the two germline ends. Per germline, CDR1 LNHDA and CDR2 SQIVND (reference sequence). The DNA of the CDR3 is TGTGCCAGTAGTCCCGAGAGCACAGATACGCAGTATTTT. Translated, it gives CASSPESTDTQYF.